These 6 T cell receptor beta chains came from one sample sequenced in a study of Ad26.COV2.S vaccination and SARS-CoV-2 variants (dated by TCRdb to 2020 to 2022). The meaning of the sample's treatment or condition label: around 19 received Ad26.COV2.S at low or high dose, single or two shots; five or six received placebo; per-sample allocation not given. Repertoires of vaccine and placebo recipients were sequenced from samples collected on day 63 after the first injection. Library method: the immunoSEQ multiplex PCR assay. TCRdb mirrors the immuneACCESS table, restricted to in-frame sequences. Some clones are absent from its copies; in checked studies, under half trace to an unresolved V gene, and the reason for the others is unknown. Across this sample there are 380,000 or so clones, with approximately 90% seen only once. The ten largest clones capture 5% of the sample. Sequences were derived from peripheral blood, sampled in a trial of Ad26.COV2.S vaccine versus placebo. The origin of the receptors is a person aged 18 to 59 who received the Ad26.COV2.S COVID-19 vaccine or a placebo.

The chain combines TRBV12-5 with TRBJ1-1, with TRBD1 matching 9 bases. V dropped 0 bases and J dropped 3; count of bases not matched to a gene: 8. The germline gives CDR1 LGHNT, CDR2 FRNRAP. The CDR3 contains 17 residues. CDR3: CASGLVQGAGVDTEAFF. Written as DNA, the CDR3 is TGTGCTAGTGGTTTGGTACAGGGGGCTGGGGTGGACACTGAAGCTTTCTTT.

The chain combines TRBV5-1 with TRBJ2-2; TRBD1 matches at 9 bases. Trimming at V came to 2 bases and at J to 3 bases, leaving 5 bases not matched to a gene. The CDR3 sequence is 16 residues long. CDR1 is SGHRS, CDR2 YFSETQ, per germline. CDR3 in DNA: TGCGCCAGCAGCTTAACAGGGGGCGCCGACACCGGGGAGCTGTTTTTT. Its protein is CASSLTGGADTGELFF.

The chain combines TRBV25-1 with TRBJ1-1; no firm D call. V was shortened by 0 bases and J by 11 bases, with 13 bases between the two germline ends. CDR1 is MGHDK and CDR2 is SYGVNS in the germline V gene. This CDR3 comprises 13 residues. The DNA for the CDR3 is TGTGCCAGCAGTGAATATGGGAAGCGGCGGGCTTTCTTT. This codes for CASSEYGKRRAFF.

This rearrangement joins TRBV7-9 to TRBJ1-1; D not certain. V was clipped by 5 bases and J by 5 bases, with 12 bases between them. The CDR3 extends over 13 amino acids. CDR1 SEHNR and CDR2 FQNEAQ come from the germline V gene (reference sequence). This chain's CDR3 is CASSDQEWTEAFF. The CDR3 nucleotides read TGTGCCAGCAGCGATCAGGAATGGACTGAAGCTTTCTTT.

The rearrangement links TRBV28 to TRBJ2-3; D not resolved. Trimming cost V 6 bases and J 7 bases, with 8 bases left between them. The CDR3 is 11 amino acids. CDR1 is MDHEN and CDR2 is SYDVKM in the germline V gene. The CDR3 is CASRLSNTQYF. The CDR3 region has the DNA TGTGCCAGCAGATTAAGTAATACGCAGTATTTT.

The chain combines TRBV10-1 with TRBJ2-1, with D perhaps given as TRBD1 or TRBD2 (5 bases each). The CDR3 covers 16 residues. Trimming shortened V by 1 base and J by 5 bases, and 15 bases separated the two germline ends. CDR1 WNHNN and CDR2 SYGVQD come from the germline V gene (reference sequence). The CDR3 DNA is TGCGCCAGCAGTGAGTTGGGGGAGAAGGCCCACAATGAGCAGTTCTTC. Its protein is CASSELGEKAHNEQFF.